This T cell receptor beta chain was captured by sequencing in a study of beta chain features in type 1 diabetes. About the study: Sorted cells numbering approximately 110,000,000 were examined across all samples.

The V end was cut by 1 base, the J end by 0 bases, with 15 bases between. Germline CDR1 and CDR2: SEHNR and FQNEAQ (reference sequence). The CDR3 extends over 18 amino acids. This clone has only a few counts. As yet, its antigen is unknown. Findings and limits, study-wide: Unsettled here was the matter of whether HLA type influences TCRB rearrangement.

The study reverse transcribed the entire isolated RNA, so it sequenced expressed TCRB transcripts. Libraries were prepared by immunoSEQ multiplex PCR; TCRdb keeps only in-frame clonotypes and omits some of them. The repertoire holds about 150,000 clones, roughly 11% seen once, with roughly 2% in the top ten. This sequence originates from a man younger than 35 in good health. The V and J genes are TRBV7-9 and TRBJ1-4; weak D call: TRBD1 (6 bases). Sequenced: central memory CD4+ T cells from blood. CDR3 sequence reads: CASSLVRTGQSTNEKLFF. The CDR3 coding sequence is TGTGCCAGCAGCTTAGTACGGACCGGACAGTCAACTAATGAAAAACTGTTTTTT.